What follows describes a single TCR beta chain. This sample was included in a study of radiotherapy plus CTLA-4 blockade in lung cancer. Only in-frame clones appear in the TCRdb table, and some are missing; sequencing was by immunoSEQ multiplex PCR. The profile shows 40,000 to 55,000 clones, around 88% of them singletons. This TCR came from a human donor with non-small cell lung cancer that progressed on radiotherapy plus ipilimumab. Some clones in this sample may be carry-over from other donors' samples. Sequences were derived from peripheral blood, sampled from a patient treated with radiotherapy plus ipilimumab.

This CDR3 is CASSLNGGSYNEQFF. The CDR3 coding sequence is TGTGCCAGCAGCTTGAACGGGGGCTCCTACAATGAGCAGTTCTTC. The V gene is TRBV6-1, the J gene TRBJ2-1; D is perhaps TRBD2 (6 bases). There are 15 residues in the CDR3. V was shortened by 6 bases and J by 0 bases, with 12 bases between the two germline ends. Germline V gives CDR1 MNHNS, CDR2 SASEGT.